This T cell receptor (beta chain) was retrieved from a study of blood T cell repertoires in COVID-19. For the study at large: Acute and convalescent COVID-19 specimens originated in the United States, Italy and Spain. PBMCs, B-cell-depleted T cells, or T cells provided the cDNA or gDNA that made up the material.

Germline assignment: CDR1 MNHEY and CDR2 SVGAGI. Unmatched junction bases numbered 3, after V lost 2 bases and J lost 5 bases. The CDR3 loop spans 15 amino acids. This clone has only one observation. As originally analysed: Reference gene primers were amplified, and this amplification served to estimate nucleated cell counts. The method was immunoSEQ multiplex PCR; TCRdb's version includes in-frame clones alone and lacks a portion of them. V and J calls plus clone size are reproduced from that table; the DNA served to infer D and trimming. The sample lists under 250,000 clones, approximately 80% occurring once.

This sequence originates from a man aged 35 to 55 with acute or convalescent COVID-19. V gene TRBV6-5 combines with J gene TRBJ1-6; 7 bases line up with TRBD1. Sequencing used peripheral blood. The CDR3 DNA reads as TGTGCCAGCAGTTACGACAGGGTGGATAATTCACCCCTCCACTTT. This codes for CASSYDRVDNSPLHF.